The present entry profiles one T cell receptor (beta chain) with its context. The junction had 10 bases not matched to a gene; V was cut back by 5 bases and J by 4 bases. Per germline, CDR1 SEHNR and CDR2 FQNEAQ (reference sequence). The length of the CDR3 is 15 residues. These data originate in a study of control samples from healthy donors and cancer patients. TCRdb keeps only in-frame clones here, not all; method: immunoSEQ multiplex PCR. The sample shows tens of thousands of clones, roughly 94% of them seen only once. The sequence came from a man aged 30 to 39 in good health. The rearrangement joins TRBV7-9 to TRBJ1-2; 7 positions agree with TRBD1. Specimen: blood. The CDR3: CASSITGAETYGYTF. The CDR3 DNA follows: TGTGCCAGCAGCATAACAGGGGCGGAGACCTATGGCTACACCTTC.